This T cell receptor beta chain was sequenced during a study of shared clonotypes between healthy human individuals (dated by TCRdb to about 2020). Regarding the study in general: The cohort included a few men and a couple of women between 18 and 49 years of age. For each donor, CD4 naive and CD4 memory were each run on three plates, CD8 naive on two plates, and CD8 memory on one plate. To estimate repertoire size and how much clonotype sharing occurs between individuals, the study deeply sequenced the blood TCR repertoires of roughly 5 healthy adults. Libraries were prepared and TCR repertoires were sequenced by different laboratories using diverse techniques, in order to increase sequencing depth and limit assay-specific biases. Between about 0.94 and 8.9 billion PBMCs per donor were obtained by leukapheresis. Broader findings and caveats from the paper: Because the study included only a small number of donors, the genetic and exposure-history diversity represented was limited. Across a handful of donors, around 5% of naive CD4, approximately 3.6% of naive CD8, about 2% of memory CD4, and under 0.45% of memory CD8 clonotypes were shared. Only blood was sampled, and tissue TCR repertoires likely differ from those in blood. Incomplete sequencing was indicated by rarefaction of sorted-subset datasets, despite the large sequencing depth. Based on pairwise subsampling, the degree of clonotype sharing among donors was expected to be affected by sequencing depth. Estimated clonotype richness was generally larger for naive than for memory subsets. Higher generation probabilities were observed for clonotypes shared by all four sorted-subset donors than for non-shared clonotypes.

Using the deep immunoSEQ assay, TCR CDR3 regions were amplified from genomic DNA by multiplex PCR. For each cell subset, the extracted genomic DNA was distributed evenly across all wells of several immunoSEQ 96-well plates, and each plate served as one replicate. For sorted subsets, about 0.2 ug genomic DNA, equal to tens of thousands of T cell genomes, was loaded into each replicate PCR. Purified libraries were quantified with a Qubit 3.0 fluorometer, sized on a Bioanalyzer 2100, and re-quantified with the KAPA Library Quantification kit. Every immunoSEQ 96-well plate was sequenced on a dedicated single-read 150-cycle Illumina NextSeq 550 flow cell. The source study handled its data this way. Because the immunoSEQ output held only junctional sequences and lacked quality scores, the filtering could not match the filtering applied to full-length reads. Sequences were annotated with PyIR, a Python wrapper for IgBLAST v1.9, and V/J genes and CDR3 were assigned using IMGT germline references. Any read was removed if the V/J assignment was weak (E-value above 1e-6), the CDR3 was missing, or the read contained stop codons, out-of-frame junctions, or ambiguous translated residues. A V3J clonotype was defined by an identical inferred V gene, J gene, and CDR3 amino acid sequence. Percentage overlap between repertoires was computed as shared unique clonotypes divided by the size of the smaller repertoire. Richness of each repertoire was evaluated using RTK rarefaction, the Chao1 estimator, and Recon v2.1 estimates of unobserved clonotypes. Generation probabilities for all TCRbeta clonotypes obtained by the gDNA method from a handful of donors were computed using OLGA. Drawn from immuneACCESS, this table holds only the in-frame rearrangements with V and J called that TCRdb kept. Clones are partly lost; checked studies trace under half to an unresolved V gene and leave the rest unexplained. V and J calls and clone size follow that table, whereas D and trimming were derived from the DNA. Here the sample has about 2 million clones; over 85% occur a single time. The leading ten clones occupy approximately 0.13% of the sample.

The CDR3, cysteine through phenylalanine, is 17 amino acids long. Left in the record is the CDR3 DNA by itself, 51 bases read in frame from the first base. The germline V gene gives CDR1 as KGHSH and CDR2 as LQKENI. V loses 3 bases, J loses 2 bases, and the germline ends lie 19 bases apart. Worth noting for this clone: The specificity of this receptor is unknown. No clone much larger than this one lies a single base away; base qualities are absent.

The donors were healthy, HIV-negative adults with no recently reported acute infections or vaccinations. Every donor was a Caucasian adult living in Nashville, Tennessee, USA. Magnetic negative selection was used to enrich CD4+ T cells, after which naive cells were positively selected on CD45RA and the negative fraction became the memory subset. After blood collection by leukapheresis, PBMCs were isolated using Ficoll-Histopaque density gradient centrifugation and then cryopreserved in the vapor phase of liquid nitrogen. Analytical flow cytometry was used to check the purity and quantity of every magnetically sorted T cell population. Genomic DNA was isolated from every sorted fraction and measured by UV absorbance on a Nanodrop 2000c.

Sequenced sample: naive CD4+ T cells sorted from blood. This specimen's cell subset or site label, per the study, means: CD45RA+ positively selected. Recombination linked TRBV18 to TRBJ1-1; TRBD1 is possibly the D segment (5 matching bases). The receptor was isolated from a man between 18 and 35 years old in good health. The CDR3 protein is CASSPSKESGGNTEAFF. The nucleotide sequence reads as follows: TGTGCCAGCTCACCGAGTAAGGAGTCCGGGGGTAACACTGAAGCTTTCTTT.